This T cell receptor beta chain derives from a study of control samples from healthy donors and cancer patients. TCRdb's table, derived via immunoSEQ multiplex PCR, lists solely in-frame clones and lacks some. The table records more than 100,000 clones, 75% to 95% of them present only once. The CDR3 length is 14 residues. Germline trimming cut 6 bases from V and 2 bases from J; bases unmatched to any gene: 7. In germline, CDR1 is SQVTM, CDR2 ANQGSEA. The V and J genes are TRBV29-1 and TRBJ1-3; TRBD1 agrees at 7 bases. What was sequenced was blood. The TCR was taken from a man younger than 30 in good health. In nucleotides, the CDR3 is TGCAGCGTCCATGGCGACAGGGCTGGAAACACCATATATTTT. This translates into CSVHGDRAGNTIYF. The full variable domain, in which reference TRBV29-1 and TRBJ1-3 provide the parts outside the CDR3, is SAVISQKPSRDICQRGTSLTIQCQVDSQVTMMFWYRQQPGQSLTLIATANQGSEATYESGFVIDKFPISRPNLTFSTLTVSNMSPEDSSIYLCSVHGDRAGNTIYFGEGSWLTVV.